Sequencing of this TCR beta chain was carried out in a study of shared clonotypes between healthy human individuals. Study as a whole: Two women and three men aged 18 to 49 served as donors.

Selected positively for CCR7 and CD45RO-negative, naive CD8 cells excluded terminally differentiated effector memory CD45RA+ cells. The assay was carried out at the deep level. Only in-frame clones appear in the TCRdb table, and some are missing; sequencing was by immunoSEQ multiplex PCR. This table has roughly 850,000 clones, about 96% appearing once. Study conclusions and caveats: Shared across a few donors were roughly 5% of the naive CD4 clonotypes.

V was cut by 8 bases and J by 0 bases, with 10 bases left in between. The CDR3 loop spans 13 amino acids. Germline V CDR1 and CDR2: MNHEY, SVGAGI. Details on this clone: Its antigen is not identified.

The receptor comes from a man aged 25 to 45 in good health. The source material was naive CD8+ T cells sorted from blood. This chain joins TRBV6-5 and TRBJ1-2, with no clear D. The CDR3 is CASLGSTNYGYTF. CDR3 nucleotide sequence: TGTGCCAGCCTAGGGTCTACTAACTATGGCTACACCTTC.